This TCR beta chain came from a study of T cells in Graves' hyperthyroidism and ophthalmopathy. TCR beta CDR3 region amplification was performed from RNA transcripts. First-round RT-PCR of the TCR CDR3 relied on the HTBI primer set. TCRdb passed the multiplex PCR reads through MiXCR, listing each CDR3 protein once. The repertoire holds 400,000 or so distinct CDR3 sequences, with about 14% as singletons. CDR1 and CDR2 (germline): SGHTA, FQGNSA. The CDR3 sequence is 15 residues long. Germline trimming cut 2 bases from V and 5 bases from J; bases unmatched to any gene: 5. This clonotype was seen ten or more times.

The receptor was derived from a woman aged 30 to 39 with Graves' ophthalmopathy. The sample was blood. The chain is built from TRBV7-2 and TRBJ2-5; the match to TRBD2 covers 10 bases. The CDR3 sequence is CASSLFSGGAETQYF. The CDR3 DNA reads TGTGCCAGCAGCTTATTCAGCGGGGGGGCGGAGACCCAGTACTTC.